The rows below give T cell receptor beta chains drawn from one sample of a study of memory CD4+ T cells and cytomegalovirus serostatus. Profiling relied on immunoSEQ multiplex PCR, and the TCRdb table lists in-frame clones only, not all of them. In the table there are approximately 45,000 clones, 70% to 80% of which are singletons. What was sequenced was memory CD4+ T cells from blood. These receptors were obtained from an adult in good health and CMV-seronegative. Both conserved end residues are part of each CDR3. A D gene is named only where the DNA matches it firmly. The listing skips clone size in some rows; elsewhere it reads once, few, many or a size class.

TRBV18	TRBJ1-2	NA	few	CASSFDPINGYTF	TGTGCCAGCTCATTCGATCCTATCAATGGCTACACCTTC
TRBV6-5	TRBJ2-2	TRBD2	NA	CASRDYKRAGELFF	TGTGCCAGCCGGGACTACAAGAGGGCCGGGGAGCTGTTTTTT
TRBV11-2	TRBJ1-3	NA	NA	CASSLDLMYAGTGNTIYF	TGTGCCAGCAGCTTAGATCTCATGTATGCGGGTACAGGAAACACCATATATTTT
TRBV18	TRBJ1-1	NA	NA	CASSPQKGGYAEAFF	TGTGCCAGCTCACCACAAAAAGGGGGGTACGCTGAAGCTTTCTTT
TRBV27	TRBJ2-3	TRBD2	NA	CASSLRRLAGDNTQYF	TGTGCCAGCAGTTTACGTCGGCTAGCGGGAGATAATACGCAGTATTTT
TRBV11-2	TRBJ2-1	TRBD2	NA	CASSFPPGGRGLNEQFF	TGTGCCAGCAGCTTCCCCCCCGGCGGGAGAGGGCTGAATGAGCAGTTCTTC
TRBV10-3	TRBJ2-1	NA	NA	CAISDRSGSSYNEQFF	TGTGCCATCAGTGACCGAAGCGGGTCCTCCTACAATGAGCAGTTCTTC
TRBV7-2	TRBJ2-7	TRBD2	NA	CASSLVGTSGHEQYF	TGTGCCAGCAGCTTAGTTGGTACTAGCGGCCACGAGCAGTACTTC
TRBV25-1	TRBJ2-2	TRBD2	NA	CASSGSSGLAPGELFF	TGTGCCAGCAGTGGGTCCTCGGGACTAGCCCCCGGGGAGCTGTTTTTT
TRBV5-6	TRBJ1-3	NA	once	CASSRDNGNTIYF	TGTGCCAGCAGTCGAGACAACGGAAACACCATATATTTT
TRBV7-9	TRBJ1-5	TRBD1	NA	CASSPQGGQPQHF	TGTGCCAGCAGCCCCCAGGGGGGTCAGCCCCAGCATTTT
TRBV18	TRBJ2-4	NA	once	CASSPRREGVLGAKNIQYF	TGTGCCAGCTCACCGAGAAGGGAAGGGGTATTGGGAGCCAAAAACATTCAGTACTTC
TRBV4-1	TRBJ2-3	NA	NA	CASSQVVQDTDTQYF	TGCGCCAGCAGCCAAGTAGTCCAGGACACAGATACGCAGTATTTT
TRBV28	TRBJ1-6	NA	NA	CASSLRLVGTQYNSPLHF	TGTGCCAGCAGTTTGAGGTTGGTGGGGACCCAATATAATTCACCCCTCCACTTT
TRBV6-1	TRBJ1-2	NA	NA	CASSTQGNYGYTF	TGTGCCAGCAGTACACAGGGCAACTATGGCTACACCTTC
TRBV13	TRBJ2-1	TRBD2	NA	CASSLRRGLAGSEQFF	TGTGCCAGCAGCTTACGGCGGGGACTAGCGGGATCTGAGCAGTTCTTC
TRBV5-4	TRBJ2-5	NA	NA	CASSWDQETQYF	TGTGCCAGCAGCTGGGACCAAGAGACCCAGTACTTC
TRBV7-9	TRBJ2-3	NA	NA	CASSLQWGIDTQYF	TGTGCCAGCAGCCTCCAATGGGGGATAGATACGCAGTATTTT
TRBV2	TRBJ2-7	NA	NA	CASSEMGWEPSYEQYF	TGTGCCAGCAGTGAAATGGGGTGGGAGCCGTCCTACGAGCAGTACTTC
TRBV5-4	TRBJ2-2	TRBD2	NA	CASSVLAGATGELFF	TGTGCCAGCAGCGTACTAGCGGGAGCGACCGGGGAGCTGTTTTTT
TRBV5-4	TRBJ1-1	NA	few	CASSPPDRNTEAFF	TGTGCCAGCAGCCCCCCGGACAGGAACACTGAAGCTTTCTTT
TRBV4-1	TRBJ2-6	NA	NA	CASSHPGAGANVLTF	TGCGCCAGCAGCCATCCAGGTGCGGGGGCCAACGTCCTGACTTTC
TRBV9	TRBJ1-4	TRBD1	NA	CASSVAGDRYNEKLFF	TGTGCCAGCAGCGTAGCGGGGGACAGATATAATGAAAAACTGTTTTTT
TRBV12-5	TRBJ2-3	NA	few	CASGADLSTDTQYF	TGTGCTAGTGGTGCTGATCTTAGCACAGATACGCAGTATTTT
TRBV4-1	TRBJ2-5	TRBD2	NA	CASSQDSREETQYF	TGCGCCAGCAGCCAAGATTCGCGGGAGGAGACCCAGTACTTC
TRBV19	TRBJ1-5	TRBD1	once	CASRIWDSDNQPQHF	TGTGCCAGCCGTATATGGGACAGCGACAATCAGCCCCAGCATTTT
TRBV5-4	TRBJ1-1	TRBD1	NA	CASSFRSTGASRTEAFF	TGTGCCAGCAGCTTTCGGTCGACAGGGGCAAGTCGGACTGAAGCTTTCTTT
TRBV6-1	TRBJ2-7	TRBD1	once	CASSPRDRLYEQYF	TGTGCCAGCAGCCCCCGGGACAGGCTCTACGAGCAGTACTTC
TRBV5-5	TRBJ2-7	TRBD2	once	CASSLLLAGNYEQYF	TGTGCCAGCAGCTTGCTCCTAGCGGGGAACTACGAGCAGTACTTC
TRBV7-9	TRBJ2-5	TRBD2	NA	CASSLGTSFVETQYF	TGTGCCAGCAGCTTAGGGACTAGTTTTGTAGAGACCCAGTACTTC
TRBV4-3	TRBJ2-7	NA	NA	CASSPSLSGHYEQYF	TGCGCCAGCAGCCCCTCGTTGAGCGGGCACTACGAGCAGTACTTC
TRBV7-2	TRBJ1-5	NA	NA	CASSPYNQPQHF	TGTGCCAGCAGCCCGTACAATCAGCCCCAGCATTTT
TRBV7-7	TRBJ2-7	TRBD2	NA	CASSPGGGAKQYF	TGTGCCAGCAGCCCCGGGGGGGGTGCAAAGCAGTACTTC
TRBV27	TRBJ2-1	TRBD1	NA	CASSTAGQGIMEQFF	TGTGCCAGCAGTACTGCGGGACAGGGGATTATGGAGCAGTTCTTC
TRBV5-6	TRBJ1-5	NA	NA	CASSLGLFNQPQHF	TGTGCCAGCAGCTTAGGACTATTCAATCAGCCCCAGCATTTT
TRBV19	TRBJ1-4	NA	NA	CASSRGGGVNEKLFF	TGTGCCAGTAGTAGAGGGGGGGGAGTGAATGAAAAACTGTTTTTT
TRBV19	TRBJ1-2	NA	NA	CASSRRAGPENYGYTF	TGTGCCAGTAGTAGGAGGGCAGGACCTGAAAACTATGGCTACACCTTC
TRBV2	TRBJ1-1	NA	few	CASSPGRENTEAFF	TGTGCCAGCAGCCCGGGCAGGGAGAACACTGAAGCTTTCTTT
TRBV4-3	TRBJ2-1	NA	NA	CASSQGGVDNEQFF	TGCGCCAGCAGCCAAGGGGGAGTGGACAATGAGCAGTTCTTC
TRBV5-4	TRBJ2-3	NA	NA	CASSFPPSTDTQYF	TGTGCCAGCAGCTTTCCCCCTAGCACAGATACGCAGTATTTT
TRBV12-5	TRBJ1-4	TRBD1	once	CASGLGGTDEKLFF	TGTGCTAGTGGTTTGGGCGGGACAGATGAAAAACTGTTTTTT
TRBV5-5	TRBJ2-7	NA	NA	CASSLGGKGPSTREYF	TGTGCCAGCAGCTTGGGGGGGAAGGGTCCTTCTACGAGAGAATACTTC
TRBV28	TRBJ1-2	NA	NA	CASRRGGPVGYTF	TGTGCCAGCAGGAGGGGGGGGCCAGTAGGCTACACCTTC
TRBV27	TRBJ2-2	NA	NA	CASSLQGYTGELFF	TGTGCCAGCAGTTTACAAGGGTATACCGGGGAGCTGTTTTTT
TRBV9	TRBJ1-1	TRBD1	NA	CASSAISGTGVEAFF	TGTGCCAGCAGCGCCATATCCGGGACAGGGGTTGAAGCTTTCTTT